A single sample gave rise to the 2 T cell receptor beta chains below, sequenced in a study of blood T cell repertoires in COVID-19. The protocol was immunoSEQ multiplex PCR, while the TCRdb copy is restricted to in-frame clones and leaves out a portion. This sample has some 160,000 clones, with around four fifths found just once. Sequences were obtained from peripheral blood. The source of these receptors is a woman of 80 years or more with COVID-19, enrolled during active disease.

The chain has TRBV19 and TRBJ1-5, with D uncertain. V was clipped by 1 base and J by 0 bases, with 7 bases between them. The CDR3 runs 15 residues. Germline assignment: CDR1 LNHDA and CDR2 SQIVND (reference sequence). In nucleotides, the CDR3 is TGTGCCAGTAGTATAGTACAATATAGCAATCAGCCCCAGCATTTT. Translated, it gives CASSIVQYSNQPQHF.

This chain joins TRBV5-4 and TRBJ2-7; TRBD1 aligns across 11 bases. This CDR3 has 15 amino acids. With 4 bases clipped from V and 3 bases from J, the junction kept 6 bases outside the gene matches. CDR1 is SGHNT, CDR2 YYREEE, per germline (reference sequence). CDR3 bases: TGTGCCAGCAGCGAGGGACAGGGGGGTCGCTACGAGCAGTACTTC. As protein: CASSEGQGGRYEQYF.